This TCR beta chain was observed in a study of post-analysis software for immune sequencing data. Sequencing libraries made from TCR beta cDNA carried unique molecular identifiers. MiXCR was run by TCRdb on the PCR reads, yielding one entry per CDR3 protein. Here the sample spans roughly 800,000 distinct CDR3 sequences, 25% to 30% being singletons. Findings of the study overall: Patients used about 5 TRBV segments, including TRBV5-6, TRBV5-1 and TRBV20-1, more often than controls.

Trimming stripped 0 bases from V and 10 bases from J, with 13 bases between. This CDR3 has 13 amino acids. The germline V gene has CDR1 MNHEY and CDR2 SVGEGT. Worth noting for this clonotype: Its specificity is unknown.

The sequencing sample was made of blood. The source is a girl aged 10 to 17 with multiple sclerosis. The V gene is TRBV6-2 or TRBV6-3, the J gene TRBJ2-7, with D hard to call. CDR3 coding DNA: TGTGCCAGCAGTTACTCCGGCCGCGAGCGACAGTACTTC. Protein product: CASSYSGRERQYF.